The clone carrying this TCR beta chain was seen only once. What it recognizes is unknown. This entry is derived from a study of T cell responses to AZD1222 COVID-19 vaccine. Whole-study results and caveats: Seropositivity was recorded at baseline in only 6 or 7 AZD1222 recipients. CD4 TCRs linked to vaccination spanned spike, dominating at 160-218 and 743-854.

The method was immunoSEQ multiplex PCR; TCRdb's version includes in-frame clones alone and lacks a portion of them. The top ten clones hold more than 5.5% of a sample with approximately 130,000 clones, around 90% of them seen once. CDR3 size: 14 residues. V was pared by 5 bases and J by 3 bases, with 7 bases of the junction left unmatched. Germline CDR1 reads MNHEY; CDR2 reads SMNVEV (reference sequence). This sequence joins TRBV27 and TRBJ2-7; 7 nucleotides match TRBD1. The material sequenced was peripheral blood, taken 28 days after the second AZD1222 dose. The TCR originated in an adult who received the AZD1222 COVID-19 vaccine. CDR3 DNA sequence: TGTGCCAGCAGTAACAGGGGTGGGTACTACGAGCAGTACTTC. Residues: CASSNRGGYYEQYF.